The sequence of this T cell receptor (beta chain) was determined in a study of brain T cells in children with intractable seizures. Sequencing used immunoSEQ multiplex PCR; TCRdb keeps in-frame clones, though not all of them. The sample holds 340,000 or so clones, over 90% seen once. Germline V gene data show CDR1 as MNHEY and CDR2 as SVGAGI. The CDR3 has 14 residues. V gave up 10 bases and J gave up 4 bases, with 19 bases separating them. Whole-study results and caveats: Absence of clones before surgery may stem from lower sequencing depth.

In the case of this clone: The antigen remains undetermined.

As for time point: blood from clinic visit 5 months post-surgery; TSC patient then seizure free. The sequenced cases were selected for having the highest brain T cell transcript signatures. Before surgery, patients took at least one anti-epileptic drug. V and J are TRBV6-5 and TRBJ1-1, with a weak D call TRBD1 (5 bases). The sequenced sample was peripheral blood, obtained roughly 5 months after surgery. This receptor was taken from a boy in the first two years of life with tuberous sclerosis and intractable seizures. In DNA, the CDR3 is TGTGCCACCCACCGGGCCGGGGCCGCCACTGAAGCTTTCTTT. Its protein is CATHRAGAATEAFF.